Below are 18 T cell receptor beta chains sequenced from a single sample in a study of T cell changes during pregnancy in multiple sclerosis. Only in-frame clones appear in the TCRdb table, and some are missing; sequencing was by immunoSEQ multiplex PCR. Here the sample spans about 73,000 clones, 75% to 90% being singletons. Sample: peripheral blood, taken after pregnancy. These TCRs come from a female donor in good health, enrolled as a control in a pregnancy study.

The chain has TRBV6-5 and TRBJ2-7, with D possibly being TRBD1 (5 bases). This CDR3 comprises 13 residues. V lost 4 bases, J lost 6 bases, and 13 bases lay in between. Germline V gene sequence: CDR1 MNHEY, CDR2 SVGAGI. CDR3 DNA sequence: TGTGCCAGCAGTTCCCAGGGAATCGGCGAGCAGTACTTC. Encoded protein: CASSSQGIGEQYF.

This clone was seen a few times. Here the CDR3 DNA reads TGTGCCAGCAGCACGGACAAGGTTTCACCCCTCCACTTT. Translated: CASSTDKVSPLHF. The chain has TRBV5-4 and TRBJ1-6; D may be TRBD1 (5 bases). The CDR3 has 13 residues. CDR1 is SGHNT, CDR2 YYREEE, per germline (reference sequence). V lost 4 bases, J lost 9 bases, and 11 bases lay in between. Looking up the rest from reference TRBV5-4 and TRBJ1-6 gives the full variable domain: ETGVTQSPTHLIKTRGQQVTLRCSSQSGHNTVSWYQQALGQGPQFIFQYYREEENGRGNFPPRFSGLQFPNYSSELNVNALELDDSALYLCASSTDKVSPLHFGNGTRLTVT.

This chain links TRBV7-2 with TRBJ2-7; D unclear. Germline V CDR1 and CDR2: SGHTA, FQGNSA. This CDR3 has 15 residues. Trimming stripped 1 base from V and 0 bases from J, with 10 bases between. Here the CDR3 reads CASSLGRLSSYEQYF. The DNA of the CDR3 is TGTGCCAGCAGCTTAGGCAGGTTGAGCTCCTACGAGCAGTACTTC.

V is TRBV29-1 and J is TRBJ2-2; 10 nucleotides agree with TRBD1. The CDR3 contains 13 residues. Unmatched junction bases numbered 2, after V lost 4 bases and J lost 6 bases. Germline-derived CDR1 and CDR2 are SQVTM and ANQGSEA. The CDR3 DNA is TGCAGCGTTGGGACAGGGGGATCCGGGGAGCTGTTTTTT. Encoded protein: CSVGTGGSGELFF.

CDR3 nucleotide sequence: TGTGCCAGCAGCCCCCCCGGGAGGGGGGTTGGTGAAAAACTGTTTTTT. Translated: CASSPPGRGVGEKLFF. V and J are TRBV11-3 and TRBJ1-4; TRBD1 is a possible D gene (6 bases). With 5 bases removed from V and 7 bases from J, the gap between germline ends came to 20 bases. The CDR3 length is 16 residues. Germline CDR1 and CDR2: SGHNT and YENEEA.

This clone was counted once. The chain is built from TRBV18 and TRBJ1-1, with TRBD1 matching 11 bases. Germline CDR1 is KGHSH and CDR2 is LQKENI. This CDR3 contains 17 residues. V trimming: 3 bases; J trimming: 5 bases; junction bases outside the gene matches: 11. The CDR3 DNA follows: TGTGCCAGCTCACCTGTAGGTGGACAGGGGGCGAGGACTGAAGCTTTCTTT. Encoded protein: CASSPVGGQGARTEAFF. The complete variable domain, with remaining parts taken from reference TRBV18 and TRBJ1-1, reads NAGVMQNPRHLVRRRGQEARLRCSPMKGHSHVYWYRQLPEEGLKFMVYLQKENIIDESGMPKERFSAEFPKEGPSILRIQQVVRGDSAAYFCASSPVGGQGARTEAFFGQGTRLTVV.

The V and J genes are TRBV11-3 and TRBJ1-1, with D possibly matching TRBD1 (6 bases). V gave up 5 bases and J gave up 0 bases, with 25 bases separating them. CDR1 and CDR2 from the germline V gene are SGHNT and YENEEA. CDR3 length: 19 residues. The DNA of the CDR3 is TGTGCCAGCAGCCGGACCCTTATCAGGGGCGCGAGGATGAACACTGAAGCTTTCTTT. It codes for CASSRTLIRGARMNTEAFF.

The rearrangement links TRBV30 to TRBJ1-1; D is unclear. V shed 3 bases and J shed 1 base, with 6 bases lying between them. The CDR3 consists of 12 residues. Germline V lookup: CDR1 GTSNPN, CDR2 SVGIG (reference sequence). CDR3 residues: CAWRGGNTEAFF. The DNA of the CDR3 is TGTGCCTGGAGAGGCGGGAACACTGAAGCTTTCTTT.

This chain links TRBV12-2 with TRBJ2-3; the table names TRBD1, a call not compared with the DNA. TRBV12-2 is recorded as a pseudogene. The CDR3 length is 15 residues. For the CDR3, the DNA is TGTGCAAGTCGCTCTGAAGACAAGCAGGGAGATACGCAGTATTTT. Its translation: CASRSEDKQGDTQYF.

This chain joins TRBV30 and TRBJ2-5, with TRBD1 as a possible D gene (6 bases). CDR1 and CDR2 from the germline V gene are GTSNPN and SVGIG (reference sequence). This CDR3 has 13 amino acids. Trimming cost V 3 bases and J 1 base, with 9 bases left between them. The CDR3 loop is CAWRDSSQETQYF. CDR3 nucleotide sequence: TGTGCCTGGAGGGACAGTAGCCAAGAGACCCAGTACTTC.

The chain combines TRBV7-9 with TRBJ2-7; D might be TRBD1 (6 bases). In germline, CDR1 is SEHNR, CDR2 FQNEAQ (reference sequence). The CDR3 covers 14 residues. Trimming left V 5 bases short and J 0 bases short, with 11 bases between. DNA for the CDR3: TGTGCCAGCAGCGACAAACAGGGCTCCTACGAGCAGTACTTC. Encoded protein: CASSDKQGSYEQYF.

The V gene is TRBV15, the J gene TRBJ1-2; a possible D gene is TRBD1 (5 bases). CDR1 and CDR2 from the germline V gene are LNHNV and YYDKDF (reference sequence). Trimming pared 0 bases from V and 4 bases from J, leaving 15 bases between. The CDR3 has 16 amino acids. The CDR3 loop reads CATSRDRGGAVYGYTF. CDR3 nucleotides: TGTGCCACCAGCAGAGATAGAGGCGGGGCGGTCTATGGCTACACCTTC. The full variable domain, its missing parts supplied by reference TRBV15 and TRBJ1-2, is DAMVIQNPRYQVTQFGKPVTLSCSQTLNHNVMYWYQQKSSQAPKLLFHYYDKDFNNEADTPDNFQSRRPNTSFCFLDIRSPGLGDTAMYLCATSRDRGGAVYGYTFGSGTRLTVV.

CDR3 coding DNA: TGCGCCAGCAGCCAAGATTGGTCGGGGGACCCTGAAGCTTTCTTT. It is translated as CASSQDWSGDPEAFF. The gene calls are TRBV4-3 and TRBJ1-1; TRBD1 is a possible D gene (5 bases). This CDR3 is 15 amino acids long. Germline V gene data show CDR1 as LGHNA and CDR2 as YSLEER. V lost 0 bases and J 6 bases, leaving 14 bases between the germline ends.

The chain joins TRBV5-6 to TRBJ1-2; the D is unclear. The CDR3 sequence is 16 residues long. Germline-derived CDR1 and CDR2 are SGHDT and YYEEEE. The V end lost 0 bases, the J end lost 4 bases, and 16 bases lay between the germline ends. The CDR3 loop reads CASSLAEEVQFYGYTF. The DNA of the CDR3 is TGTGCCAGCAGCTTGGCGGAGGAAGTACAATTCTATGGCTACACCTTC.

The CDR3 loop is CASSELGYTF. The CDR3, as DNA: TGTGCCAGCAGTGAACTTGGCTACACCTTC. The V and J genes are TRBV6-5 and TRBJ1-2; D is ambiguous. This CDR3 region has 10 residues. Germline lookup yields CDR1 MNHEY and CDR2 SVGAGI. V shed 5 bases and J shed 7 bases, with 5 bases lying between them.

V and J are TRBV2 and TRBJ2-3, with TRBD2 matching 11 bases. Trimming removed 6 bases from V and 4 bases from J; junction bases left unmatched: 6. This CDR3 contains 15 residues. Per the germline V gene, CDR1 is SNHLY and CDR2 is FYNNEI. The CDR3 region is CASRPGLAVSDTQYF. The CDR3 coding sequence is TGTGCCAGCAGGCCGGGACTAGCGGTTTCAGATACGCAGTATTTT. The entire variable domain, with the rest obtained from reference TRBV2 and TRBJ2-3, is as follows: EPEVTQTPSHQVTQMGQEVILRCVPISNHLYFYWYRQILGQKVEFLVSFYNNEISEKSEIFDDQFSVERPDGSNFTLKIRSTKLEDSAMYFCASRPGLAVSDTQYFGPGTRLTVL.

For this clone: One end of the junction fails to match germline, which may point to a read error. This sequence joins TRBV30 and TRBJ1-2, with a possible D match to TRBD1 (5 bases). This CDR3 has 15 residues. Germline V gene data show CDR1 as GTSNPN and CDR2 as SVGIG (reference sequence). DNA for the CDR3: TGTGCCTGGGAGGTCAGCGGGGCCTCCGGCTATGGCTACGCCTTC. It translates to CAWEVSGASGYGYAF.

The CDR3 DNA is TGTGCCAGCAGTTACGGGGAGTTGACAGATACGCAGTATTTT. Its translation is CASSYGELTDTQYF. The chain combines TRBV6-5 with TRBJ2-3, with a weak D call TRBD2 (5 bases). The CDR3 consists of 14 residues. V lost 2 bases, J lost 3 bases, and 9 bases lay in between. Germline V gene sequence: CDR1 MNHEY, CDR2 SVGAGI.